The present TCR beta chain was sequenced within a study of CD8 T cell repertoires and HIV-1 epitope variants. Study details: Separate wells received one of Twenty-five Gag or Nef variant peptides. Enriched T cells were co-cultured with equal numbers of autologous T cell-negative antigen-presenting cells. An uncultured baseline aliquot held 1M T cells.

V lost 1 base to trimming and J lost 0 bases; unmatched junction nucleotides: 3. Germline CDR1 reads SGHVS; CDR2 reads FQNEAQ. CDR3 length: 18 amino acids. Findings and caveats of the study: About 10 antigen-specific TCR beta clonotypes were found; roughly 6 seemed cross-reactive to variants.

Regarding this clone: Its antigen is unidentified.

Clones were sequenced by immunoSEQ multiplex PCR, and TCRdb holds only the in-frame ones, with some missing. The repertoire consists of 95,000 or so clones, with more than 65% occurring once and the leading ten covering roughly 25%. The clonotype was recovered from a male donor with HIV. The chain uses TRBV7-8 and TRBJ2-3, with TRBD2 matching 14 bases. Sequencing used uncultured baseline CD8+ T cells from peripheral blood mononuclear cells (PBMCs). For the CDR3, the DNA is TGTGCCAGCAGCTTAGGACTAGCGGGAGGGACTAGCACAGATACGCAGTATTTT. Protein: CASSLGLAGGTSTDTQYF. The variable domain in full, completed from reference TRBV7-8 and TRBJ2-3, reads GAGVSQSPRYKVAKRGQDVALRCDPISGHVSLFWYQQALGQGPEFLTYFQNEAQLDKSGLPSDRFFAERPEGSVSTLKIQRTQQEDSAVYLCASSLGLAGGTSTDTQYFGPGTRLTVL.